This T cell receptor beta chain is drawn from a study of T cell changes during pregnancy in multiple sclerosis. This clone was recorded once. TCRdb keeps only in-frame clones here, not all; method: immunoSEQ multiplex PCR. In the table there are more than 40,000 clones, approximately 92% of which are singletons. The sequence came from a female donor with multiple sclerosis, enrolled in a pregnancy study. Sequenced material: CD4+ T cells from peripheral blood mononuclear cells, taken in the third trimester of pregnancy.

This CDR3 reads CASSSPTGQGRVKQETQYF. CDR3 nucleotides: TGTGCCAGTAGTTCTCCGACCGGACAGGGGAGGGTTAAACAAGAGACCCAGTACTTC. The chain recombines TRBV19 with TRBJ2-5; 9 bases agree with TRBD1. The CDR3 is 19 residues long. Germline V lookup: CDR1 LNHDA, CDR2 SQIVND (reference sequence). Trimming took 5 bases from V and 2 from J; bases not matched to a gene: 18.